Listed below are T cell receptor beta chains from one sample, sequenced in a study of blood T cells in healthy people across ages. TCRdb re-called the 5' RACE reads through MiXCR, storing one row per CDR3 protein. The data contain 1 million to 1.2 million distinct CDR3 sequences, under 40% of them singletons. Sample: blood. These receptors came from a man between 18 and 35 years old in good health. CDR3s include the opening cysteine and the closing phenylalanine or tryptophan. D genes are given only for firm matches. Only part of the rows carry a size: once, few, many, or a class if the clone is expanded.

TRBV18	NA	TRBJ2-5	NA	TGTGCCAGCTCACGAAATACACAGGTCAGAAGTATGGGTGAGCAGTACTTC	CASSRNTQVRSMGEQYF
TRBV5-5	NA	TRBJ2-5	NA	TGTGCCAGCAGCTTCTCCCAAAGCGGAGAGACCCAGTACTTC	CASSFSQSGETQYF
TRBV12-3/TRBV12-4	NA	TRBJ1-5	few	TGTGCCAGCAGTCGACGGGAAAATCAGCCCCAGCATTTT	CASSRRENQPQHF
TRBV20-1	TRBD2	TRBJ2-3	NA	TGCAGTGTTCTTAGCGGGGGGGCAGATACGCAGTATTTT	CSVLSGGADTQYF
TRBV25-1	NA	TRBJ1-1	few	TGTGCCAGCAGCGATGTTGGCGGGAACACTGAAGCTTTCTTT	CASSDVGGNTEAFF
TRBV20-1	NA	TRBJ2-1	NA	TGCAGTGCTAGAGATCGGGCAGGGAAGTTCAATGAGCAGTTCTTC	CSARDRAGKFNEQFF
TRBV12-3/TRBV12-4	NA	TRBJ1-1	few	TGTGCCAGCAGTTTACCCCAGGTGACTGAAGCTTTCTTT	CASSLPQVTEAFF
TRBV10-3	TRBD1	TRBJ1-2	NA	TGTGCCATCAGTGAGTCTATGACAGGGTTCACTAACTATGGCTACACCTTC	CAISESMTGFTNYGYTF
TRBV2	NA	TRBJ2-7	NA	TGTGCCAGCGCGACCTATTACGAGCAGTACTTC	CASATYYEQYF
TRBV6-2/TRBV6-3	TRBD1	TRBJ2-1	NA	TGTGCCAGCACCCAATCCCTAGGGGGCGGGGAGCAGTTCTTC	CASTQSLGGGEQFF
TRBV14	NA	TRBJ2-5	NA	TGTGCCAGCAGCCTGGGTCTGCAGCCAGAGACCCAGTACTTC	CASSLGLQPETQYF
TRBV6-1	TRBD1	TRBJ2-7	once	TGTGCCAGCAGTGATCGACAGGGCGCCTACGAGCAGTACTTC	CASSDRQGAYEQYF
TRBV7-9	NA	TRBJ2-3	few	TGTGCCAGCAGCACAATGAGGGGGAATTTTGTGGATACGCAGTATTTT	CASSTMRGNFVDTQYF
TRBV20-1	TRBD2	TRBJ2-7	few	TGCAGCTCCACGTCGGGGGGTACCCAGTACTTC	CSSTSGGTQYF
TRBV6-6	NA	TRBJ1-1	once	TGTGCCAGCGGTTTCCCTTCAAGCCTCCGGGGCACTGAAGCTTTCTTT	CASGFPSSLRGTEAFF
TRBV5-1	NA	TRBJ2-2	NA	TGCGCCAGCAGCATTGATCACAGGGTGGGCAACACCGGGGAGCTGTTTTTT	CASSIDHRVGNTGELFF
TRBV4-3	NA	TRBJ2-7	NA	TGCGCCAGCAGCCAAGATGGGCGGTCCCTCGAGCAGTACTTC	CASSQDGRSLEQYF
TRBV7-8	TRBD1	TRBJ2-7	few	TGTGCCAGCAGCTTGAGACACAGGGGATCTTCCTACGAGCAGTACTTC	CASSLRHRGSSYEQYF
TRBV5-1	NA	TRBJ2-5	NA	TGCGCCAGCATGGGCAGTTACCAAGAGACCCAGTACTTC	CASMGSYQETQYF
TRBV4-1	NA	TRBJ2-7	NA	TGCGCCAGCAGCCAACCTCGACGAGATGACATTGCTGTTGAGCAGTACTTC	CASSQPRRDDIAVEQYF
TRBV12-3/TRBV12-4	NA	TRBJ1-1	NA	TGTGCCAGCAGTGTTCGGCAGGACACTGAAGCTTTCTTT	CASSVRQDTEAFF
TRBV7-2	NA	TRBJ1-2	many	TGTGCCAGCAGCTCCCTACTCGGGGGCGCCAACTATGGCTACACCTTC	CASSSLLGGANYGYTF
TRBV5-1	TRBD2	TRBJ2-3	few	TGCGCCAGCAGCCGACCGACTAGCGAGGGAGGAGATACGCAGTATTTT	CASSRPTSEGGDTQYF
TRBV7-4	NA	TRBJ1-1	many	TGTGCCAGCAGCCCTCAGGAGGCTTGGGACACTGAAGCTTTCTTT	CASSPQEAWDTEAFF
TRBV6-4	NA	TRBJ2-7	NA	TGTGCCAGCAGTGTTAGTAGCTACAATGAGCAGTACTTC	CASSVSSYNEQYF
TRBV20-1	TRBD2	TRBJ2-3	NA	TGCAGTGCTAGAGTTATAGCGGGGTTCACAGATACGCAGTATTTT	CSARVIAGFTDTQYF
TRBV9	NA	TRBJ2-6	NA	TGTGCCAGCAGCCACCTAGCAGCGCTGGGGAACTCTGGGGCCAACGTCCTGACTTTC	CASSHLAALGNSGANVLTF
TRBV2	NA	TRBJ1-1	few	TGTGCCAGCAGTCCAGGGACGAGAGCTTTCTTT	CASSPGTRAFF
TRBV9	TRBD1	TRBJ1-2	few	TGTGCCAGCAGCGCCGGGGACAGGGGGTCCCAACCCACCTTC	CASSAGDRGSQPTF
TRBV12-3/TRBV12-4	TRBD2	TRBJ2-1	once	TGTGCCAGCAGTTTATGGACTAGCGGAACGAGCTACGATGAGCAGTTCTTC	CASSLWTSGTSYDEQFF
TRBV5-1	TRBD2	TRBJ2-3	many	TGCGCCAGCAGAGCTAGCGGTCGCACAGATACGCAGTATTTT	CASRASGRTDTQYF
TRBV7-2	NA	TRBJ2-1	few	TGTGCCAGCAGCTTAGGGGTCAGCGGATTCTACAATGAGCAGTTCTTC	CASSLGVSGFYNEQFF
TRBV10-3	NA	TRBJ2-7	NA	TGTGCCATCAGCCAAAGGGACAATTTCTACGAGCAGTACTTC	CAISQRDNFYEQYF
TRBV9	NA	TRBJ1-2	NA	TGTGCCAGCAGCCCAGCCGACAGGCCCTATGGCTACACCTTC	CASSPADRPYGYTF
TRBV9	NA	TRBJ1-1	few	TGTGCCAGCAGCATACAGCTGAACACTGAAGCTTTCTTT	CASSIQLNTEAFF
TRBV5-6	NA	TRBJ2-3	many	TGCGCCAGCAGCCGCGGGACTGCTAGCACAGATACGCAGTATTTT	CASSRGTASTDTQYF
TRBV2	NA	TRBJ2-7	NA	TGTGCCAGCAGTTCAAGCCCGTTACCCTCCTACGAGCAGTACTTC	CASSSSPLPSYEQYF
TRBV6-1	NA	TRBJ2-1	NA	TGTGCCAGCAGTCCAGAGGGGGGGGAGACCCAGTTCTTC	CASSPEGGETQFF
TRBV4-1	TRBD1	TRBJ2-3	few	TGCGCCAGCAGCACCCGGACAGGGTTTGATACGCAGTATTTT	CASSTRTGFDTQYF
TRBV10-3	NA	TRBJ2-7	NA	TGTGCCATCAGGGAGTCGAGAGGCAACTACGAGCAGTACTTC	CAIRESRGNYEQYF
TRBV7-2	NA	TRBJ2-7	many	TGTGCCAGCAGCTTAAGTCAGAGTCCCCACTACGAGCAGTACTTC	CASSLSQSPHYEQYF
TRBV7-3	NA	TRBJ2-3	NA	TGTGCCAGCAGCTTACGAGACGGGGGTGCAGATACGCAGTATTTT	CASSLRDGGADTQYF
TRBV6-5	NA	TRBJ2-2	NA	TGTGCCAGCAGTTACCGCGACCGTAAGAACACCGGGGAGCTGTTTTTT	CASSYRDRKNTGELFF
TRBV4-1	TRBD1	TRBJ1-1	few	TGCGCCAGCAGCCAATACCGGGACAGGGCTACTGAAGCTTTCTTT	CASSQYRDRATEAFF
TRBV2	NA	TRBJ2-3	NA	TGTGCCGGCTCTCTGACCCCTGAGAGCACAGATACGCAGTATTTT	CAGSLTPESTDTQYF
TRBV5-6	NA	TRBJ1-4	NA	TGTGCCAGCAGCTACCGGAGAGCAGGGGAAAAACTGTTTTTT	CASSYRRAGEKLFF
TRBV20-1	NA	TRBJ2-5	many	TGCAGTGCTAGAGATCGGACTAAAGAGACCCAGTACTTC	CSARDRTKETQYF
TRBV20-1	NA	TRBJ1-1	few	TGCAGTGCTAGAGATCTGATTTTTTCTGAGACTGAAGCTTTCTTT	CSARDLIFSETEAFF
TRBV12-3/TRBV12-4	TRBD1	TRBJ2-7	few	TGTGCCAGCAGTCTTGCAGACAGGGTGGTTCTAGTCGAGCAGTACTTC	CASSLADRVVLVEQYF
TRBV20-1	NA	TRBJ1-5	NA	TGCAGTGCTAGAGGGATGCAAGGGCCCAATCAGCCCCAGCATTTT	CSARGMQGPNQPQHF
TRBV20-1	TRBD2	TRBJ2-5	NA	TGCAGTGTCAGGGGTCGGGGGGGGCCAGAGACCCAGTACTTC	CSVRGRGGPETQYF
TRBV9	NA	TRBJ2-7	few	TGTGCCAGCAGCGTAGGGGACAACCCCTACGAGCAGTACTTC	CASSVGDNPYEQYF
TRBV20-1	TRBD1	TRBJ2-3	few	TGCAGTGCTTATCGCTCAGGGGGAGATACGCAGTATTTT	CSAYRSGGDTQYF
TRBV2	NA	TRBJ2-2	NA	TGTGCCAGCAGCGTCAGGGGGGGGCCGAACACCGGGGAGCTGTTTTTT	CASSVRGGPNTGELFF
TRBV27	TRBD1	TRBJ2-5	NA	TGTGCCAGCAGTACAGGGGGCCTTACGACCCAGTACTTC	CASSTGGLTTQYF